Listed below are T cell receptor beta chains from one sample, sequenced in a study of CD8+ T cells in alopecia areata. The table came from immunoSEQ multiplex PCR; TCRdb's copy has only in-frame clones and leaves some out. The repertoire includes roughly 220,000 clones, more than 30% of them detected once, and around 0.48% sits in the top ten. The sequences come from CD4+ T cells sorted from blood, collected at approximately week 30, from a patient treated with tofacitinib. Receptors were obtained from a human donor with alopecia areata. Each CDR3 is given with its conserved first and last residue. The D gene is left open where the match is weak. The size entry is marked missing in some rows and otherwise reads once, few, many or a size class.

TRBV5-1,NA,TRBD1,TRBJ2-7,CASSPGQGGDEQYF,TGCGCCAGCAGCCCGGGACAGGGCGGCGACGAGCAGTACTTC
TRBV30,few,NA,TRBJ1-1,CAWADRRHNTEAFF,TGTGCCTGGGCCGACCGCCGGCACAACACTGAAGCTTTCTTT
TRBV6-5,NA,NA,TRBJ1-5,CASSLRDTNQPQHF,TGTGCCAGCAGTCTCCGGGACACTAATCAGCCCCAGCATTTT
TRBV30,NA,TRBD1,TRBJ2-2,CAYGQGIGELFF,TGTGCCTATGGACAGGGGATCGGGGAGCTGTTTTTT
TRBV27,NA,NA,TRBJ2-4,CASSLSGLAKNIQYF,TGTGCCAGCAGTTTATCAGGGCTAGCCAAAAACATTCAGTACTTC
TRBV30,few,NA,TRBJ1-5,CAWSVGGAHQPQHF,TGTGCCTGGAGTGTCGGAGGGGCTCATCAGCCCCAGCATTTT
TRBV4-1,NA,NA,TRBJ2-7,CASRPMGGTEVF,TGCGCCAGCAGACCCATGGGCGGGACAGAGGTATTC
TRBV2,NA,TRBD1,TRBJ1-2,CASSEDRGTYGYTF,TGTGCCAGCAGTGAAGACAGGGGAACCTATGGCTACACCTTC
TRBV29-1,NA,NA,TRBJ2-2,CSVTDSLTNTGELFF,TGCAGCGTAACCGACAGTCTAACGAACACCGGGGAGCTGTTTTTT
TRBV4-2,few,NA,TRBJ1-4,CASSQGGQTNEKLFF,TGTGCCAGCAGCCAAGGGGGCCAGACTAATGAAAAACTGTTTTTT
TRBV2,NA,NA,TRBJ2-5,CASSGVETQYF,TGTGCCAGCAGCGGGGTGGAGACCCAGTACTTC
TRBV2,NA,NA,TRBJ1-1,CASSGQMDTEAFF,TGTGCCAGCAGCGGACAGATGGACACTGAAGCTTTCTTT
TRBV30,NA,NA,TRBJ2-2,CAWSVQVQVGELFF,TGTGCCTGGAGTGTCCAGGTTCAGGTCGGGGAGCTGTTTTTT
TRBV9,NA,TRBD2,TRBJ2-5,CASSSPSSGLETQYF,TGTGCCAGCAGCTCTCCCTCTAGCGGCTTGGAGACCCAGTACTTC
TRBV5-1,NA,NA,TRBJ2-3,CASSLGRRDSTDTQYF,TGCGCCAGCAGCTTGGGGCGCCGGGACAGCACAGATACGCAGTATTTT
TRBV30,NA,NA,TRBJ2-7,CAWTNQVSHEQYF,TGTGCCTGGACGAATCAGGTATCCCACGAGCAGTACTTC
TRBV29-1,NA,TRBD2,TRBJ2-3,CSVIREVGDTQYF,TGCAGCGTCATCCGGGAGGTTGGAGATACGCAGTATTTT
TRBV6-1,NA,NA,TRBJ1-2,CASSEAGRNYGYTF,TGTGCCAGCAGTGAAGCGGGGAGGAACTATGGCTACACCTTC
TRBV2,NA,NA,TRBJ2-3,CASSDLGYTQYF,TGTGCCAGCAGTGACCTAGGATATACGCAGTATTTT
TRBV5-1,many,TRBD1,TRBJ1-6,CASSRWTGDNSPLHF,TGCGCCAGCAGCCGCTGGACAGGGGATAATTCACCCCTCCACTTT
TRBV30,NA,TRBD1,TRBJ2-3,CAWSAGTGTSDTQYF,TGTGCCTGGAGTGCCGGGACAGGAACATCAGATACGCAGTATTTT
TRBV19,few,NA,TRBJ2-2,CASNKGATGELFF,TGTGCCAGTAACAAGGGAGCCACCGGGGAGCTGTTTTTT
TRBV30,NA,TRBD1,TRBJ2-2,CAWAGTGYSGELFF,TGTGCCTGGGCCGGGACAGGGTACAGCGGGGAGCTGTTTTTT
TRBV5-1,NA,TRBD2,TRBJ2-7,CASSEASGGISSYEQYF,TGCGCCAGCAGCGAGGCTAGCGGGGGAATTAGCTCCTACGAGCAGTACTTC
TRBV7-2,NA,NA,TRBJ2-1,CASSLSAYNEQFF,TGTGCCAGCAGCTTATCTGCCTACAATGAGCAGTTCTTC
TRBV6-5,NA,NA,TRBJ2-1,CASRHQDRSHEQFF,TGTGCCAGCAGACACCAGGACCGTTCTCATGAGCAGTTCTTC
TRBV5-4,NA,NA,TRBJ1-1,CASSLGARSNTEAFF,TGTGCCAGCAGCTTGGGCGCCAGGAGTAACACTGAAGCTTTCTTT
TRBV2,NA,NA,TRBJ1-6,CASSEAGNRLGSPLHF,TGTGCCAGCAGTGAAGCGGGAAACAGGCTGGGTTCACCCCTCCACTTT
TRBV5-6,NA,NA,TRBJ2-2,CASSSGYSYTGELFF,TGTGCCAGCAGCTCCGGGTACAGCTACACCGGGGAGCTGTTTTTT
TRBV9,NA,NA,TRBJ2-6,CASSPDNGANVLTF,TGTGCCAGCAGCCCGGATAACGGGGCCAACGTCCTGACTTTC
TRBV29-1,few,TRBD1,TRBJ1-1,CSAPRQGVRTEAFF,TGCAGCGCCCCTCGACAGGGGGTAAGGACTGAAGCTTTCTTT
TRBV9,NA,NA,TRBJ1-1,CASSTGTDTEAFF,TGTGCCAGCAGCACGGGGACGGACACTGAAGCTTTCTTT
TRBV7-9,NA,TRBD2,TRBJ2-3,CATTSGSIDTQYF,TGTGCCACCACTAGCGGGAGTATAGATACGCAGTATTTT
TRBV25-1,NA,NA,TRBJ1-1,CASSDGRRTEAFF,TGTGCCAGCAGTGACGGTCGGAGAACTGAAGCTTTCTTT
TRBV30,NA,NA,TRBJ1-5,CAWSAREGTQPQHF,TGTGCCTGGAGCGCAAGGGAGGGGACGCAGCCCCAGCATTTT
TRBV5-1,few,TRBD1,TRBJ2-7,CASSIQTGGLDEQYF,TGCGCCAGCAGCATCCAGACAGGGGGCTTGGACGAGCAGTACTTC
TRBV29-1,NA,TRBD1,TRBJ1-2,CSVGQGFAYGYTF,TGCAGCGTTGGACAGGGGTTTGCCTATGGCTACACCTTC
TRBV5-1,NA,NA,TRBJ1-1,CASSLAQRSMNTEAFF,TGCGCCAGCAGCTTGGCGCAGAGGAGTATGAACACTGAAGCTTTCTTT
TRBV15,NA,TRBD1,TRBJ2-2,CATSRDVGTGGFTGELFF,TGTGCCACCAGCAGAGATGTGGGGACAGGGGGCTTTACCGGGGAGCTGTTTTTT
TRBV6-1,NA,NA,TRBJ1-5,CASRDRTSANQPQHF,TGTGCCAGCAGAGATAGGACATCGGCAAATCAGCCCCAGCATTTT
TRBV11-2,many,NA,TRBJ1-1,CASRKGTLRAFF,TGTGCCAGCAGGAAGGGAACACTGAGGGCTTTCTTT
TRBV11-2,NA,TRBD2,TRBJ2-1,CASSLVRLAGGSFGNEQFF,TGTGCCAGCAGCTTAGTTCGGCTAGCGGGCGGTAGCTTCGGCAATGAGCAGTTCTTC
TRBV25-1,few,NA,TRBJ2-5,CASSEAVIQETQYF,TGTGCCAGCAGTGAGGCAGTAATTCAAGAGACCCAGTACTTC
TRBV6-1,NA,TRBD1,TRBJ1-2,CASSQGTALGGYTF,TGTGCCAGCAGTCAAGGGACAGCATTGGGGGGCTACACCTTC
TRBV5-1,NA,TRBD1,TRBJ2-2,CASSRSIGGTGNTGELFF,TGCGCCAGCAGCCGGAGTATTGGAGGGACAGGGAACACCGGGGAGCTGTTTTTT
TRBV7-6,NA,TRBD1,TRBJ1-1,CASRTGNSEAFF,TGTGCCAGCAGGACAGGGAACTCTGAAGCTTTCTTT
TRBV14,few,NA,TRBJ2-7,CASSQVGAAFYEQYF,TGTGCCAGCAGCCAAGTTGGGGCAGCGTTCTACGAGCAGTACTTC
TRBV2,NA,NA,TRBJ1-2,CASRETGPNYGYTF,TGTGCCAGCAGAGAAACGGGGCCAAACTATGGCTACACCTTC
TRBV29-1,few,NA,TRBJ1-1,CSVARGGAEAFF,TGCAGCGTTGCGAGGGGAGGCGCTGAAGCTTTCTTT
TRBV5-6,NA,TRBD1,TRBJ1-1,CASSLGQDRRAFF,TGTGCCAGCAGCCTGGGACAGGATAGGAGGGCTTTCTTT
TRBV7-2,NA,NA,TRBJ1-2,CASSHHQGINYGYTF,TGTGCCAGCAGCCACCACCAGGGGATTAACTATGGCTACACCTTC
TRBV23-1,NA,TRBD2,TRBJ2-1,CASSPKISGRAYNEQFF,TGCGCCAGCAGTCCGAAGATTAGCGGGAGGGCATACAATGAGCAGTTCTTC
TRBV2,NA,NA,TRBJ1-1,CASSATGTTEAFF,TGTGCCAGCAGCGCTACAGGGACCACTGAAGCTTTCTTT
TRBV7-3,NA,NA,TRBJ2-3,CASSPTQLRDTQYF,TGTGCCAGCAGTCCAACCCAACTGAGGGATACGCAGTATTTT
TRBV15,NA,TRBD2,TRBJ2-3,CATSRDLAGGPPDTQYF,TGTGCCACCAGCAGAGATTTGGCGGGGGGGCCCCCAGATACGCAGTATTTT
TRBV5-1,NA,TRBD2,TRBJ2-7,CASSLSGGDEQYF,TGCGCCAGCAGCTTGTCGGGAGGGGACGAGCAGTACTTC